The 27 T cell receptor beta chains listed next were all sequenced from one sample in a study of identical twins. MiXCR, applied by TCRdb to the 5' RACE reads, yields one record per CDR3 protein. The table shows 500,000 to 550,000 distinct CDR3 sequences, with roughly 21% occurring only once. These data were also filed under a second study, of T cells expressing NK-cell markers.

Sequencing used CD4+ T cells sorted from blood. The receptor set was obtained from a woman aged 18-30 years in good health.

This clonotype was counted a few times. DNA of the CDR3: TGCAGTGCTACCCCGGGAACCCAACTGTTTTTT. It translates to CSATPGTQLFF. The chain recombines TRBV20-1 with TRBJ1-4, with D unclear. Germline V gene sequence: CDR1 DFQATT, CDR2 SNEGSKA (reference sequence). The V end lost 4 bases, the J end lost 12 bases, and 12 bases lay between the germline ends. CDR3 length: 11 residues.

This clonotype appeared a few times. The chain combines TRBV5-5 with TRBJ1-2, with unresolved D. Per germline, CDR1 SGHKS and CDR2 YYEKEE (reference sequence). The V gene lost 4 bases and the J gene lost 3 bases, with 13 bases spanning the gap. The CDR3 contains 14 residues. The CDR3 nucleotides read TGTGCCAGCAGCCGGTTTACGGTGGACTATGGCTACACCTTC. As protein: CASSRFTVDYGYTF.

This clonotype was observed a handful of times. In DNA form, the CDR3 reads TGTGCCAGCAGCTTATCGGTAGGGAGGAGTGGCTACACCTTC. Its protein product is CASSLSVGRSGYTF. The rearrangement joins TRBV7-2 to TRBJ1-2; D unclear. Trimming removed 2 bases from V and 7 bases from J, with 14 bases in between. The germline gives CDR1 SGHTA, CDR2 FQGNSA. The CDR3 extends over 14 amino acids.

The rearrangement links TRBV3-1 to TRBJ2-3; no clear D. CDR1 and CDR2 (germline): LGHDT, YNNKEL (reference sequence). The CDR3 contains 13 residues. V was shortened by 7 bases and J by 3 bases, with 11 bases between the two germline ends. CDR3 nucleotide sequence: TGTGCCAGCATACCCTCAAAAACAGATACGCAGTATTTT. Its protein product is CASIPSKTDTQYF.

The chain is built from TRBV20-1 and TRBJ1-1, with TRBD1 identical over 9 bases. The CDR3 runs 13 residues. J was trimmed by 4 bases and V by 6 bases; bases with no gene match: 6. Germline V lookup: CDR1 DFQATT, CDR2 SNEGSKA (reference sequence). CDR3: CSADGQGSTEAFF. The CDR3 DNA reads as TGCAGTGCGGACGGACAGGGGAGCACTGAAGCTTTCTTT.

This clonotype was seen only a few times. This chain joins TRBV6-1 and TRBJ1-5, with 7 nucleotides matching TRBD1. This CDR3 has 15 residues. Germline CDR1 MNHNS, CDR2 SASEGT. V lost 6 bases to trimming and J lost 7 bases; unmatched junction nucleotides: 12. The CDR3 bases are TGTGCCAGCAGGGTAAACGACAGGGCCAGCCAGCCCCAGCATTTT. It codes for CASRVNDRASQPQHF.

This chain uses TRBV10-3 with TRBJ2-7; no reliable D call. The CDR3 spans 12 residues. CDR1 is ENHRY and CDR2 is SYGVKD in the germline V gene. Trimming took 8 bases from V and 0 from J, leaving 8 bases between them. The CDR3 DNA reads as TGTGCCATCGGAACAGCCTCCTACGAGCAGTACTTC. Protein sequence: CAIGTASYEQYF.

This clonotype has a handful of counts. The chain is built from TRBV29-1 and TRBJ2-1; D unclear. This CDR3 has 15 amino acids. V was shortened by 4 bases and J by 1 base, with 14 bases between the two germline ends. Germline lookup yields CDR1 SQVTM and CDR2 ANQGSEA. The chain's CDR3 is CSVVSPPRSYNEQFF. DNA for the CDR3: TGCAGCGTTGTTTCTCCTCCCCGGTCCTACAATGAGCAGTTCTTC.

This clonotype was picked up many times. The chain recombines TRBV5-1 with TRBJ2-1, with D unclear. This CDR3 contains 14 residues. CDR1 SGHRS and CDR2 YFSETQ come from the germline V gene. Trimming pared 0 bases from V and 8 bases from J, leaving 12 bases between. CDR3: CASSLGVNRDEQFF. CDR3 DNA: TGCGCCAGCAGCTTGGGGGTTAACCGGGATGAGCAGTTCTTC.

The V call is TRBV6-1, the J call TRBJ1-5, with D perhaps TRBD1 (5 bases). Germline CDR1 reads MNHNS; CDR2 reads SASEGT. This CDR3 comprises 15 residues. Trimming stripped 6 bases from V and 0 bases from J, with 12 bases between. This CDR3 reads CASRPDSFSNQPQHF. The CDR3, as DNA: TGTGCCAGCAGGCCCGACAGTTTTAGCAATCAGCCCCAGCATTTT.

CDR3 in DNA: TGTGCCAGCAGTGCACACGGAGCCTCAATGGGGGAGCAGTACTTC. Translation gives CASSAHGASMGEQYF. The chain uses TRBV6-1 and TRBJ2-7; D gene ambiguous. This CDR3 is 15 amino acids long. In germline, CDR1 is MNHNS, CDR2 SASEGT. V lost 4 bases to trimming and J lost 7 bases, with 20 bases between them.

The chain has TRBV7-9 and TRBJ1-2, with 10 bases identical to TRBD1. Trimming at V came to 6 bases and at J to 4 bases, leaving 8 bases not matched to a gene. The length of the CDR3 is 15 residues. Germline assignment: CDR1 SEHNR and CDR2 FQNEAQ (reference sequence). CDR3: CASRTDRGRVYGYTF. CDR3 coding DNA: TGTGCCAGCAGGACCGACAGGGGGCGAGTCTATGGCTACACCTTC.

This clonotype was observed a handful of times. The chain combines TRBV7-2 with TRBJ2-1, with 8 bases matching TRBD2. Per germline, CDR1 SGHTA and CDR2 FQGNSA. The trim removed 5 bases at V and 0 bases at J, leaving 3 bases unmatched. The CDR3 contains 15 residues. The CDR3: CASSRAGDSYNEQFF. As DNA, the CDR3 is TGTGCCAGCAGCAGAGCGGGGGACTCCTACAATGAGCAGTTCTTC.

This clonotype came up a few times. The chain couples TRBV25-1 to TRBJ2-1, with a tentative D call TRBD1 (6 bases). This CDR3 region has 15 residues. Trimming took 6 bases from V and 2 from J, leaving 14 bases between them. CDR1 and CDR2 (germline): MGHDK, SYGVNS. In DNA, the CDR3 is TGTGCCAGCAGATCCGGGAAGGGGGCCTACAATGAGCAGTTCTTC. Amino acid sequence: CASRSGKGAYNEQFF.

This clonotype was seen a handful of times. The chain employs TRBV9 and TRBJ1-3; 8 nucleotides match TRBD1. This CDR3 has 15 amino acids. The germline V gene has CDR1 SGDLS and CDR2 YYNGEE. The ends lost 4 bases at V and 4 bases at J; junction bases unmatched: 7. The CDR3 sequence: CASSLLQGGGNTIYF. Here the CDR3 DNA reads TGTGCCAGCAGCCTCCTACAGGGGGGGGGAAACACCATATATTTT.

The rearrangement uses TRBV5-5 and TRBJ2-3; TRBD1 is a possible D gene (5 bases). With 5 bases removed from V and 1 base from J, the gap between germline ends came to 14 bases. Germline CDR1 and CDR2: SGHKS and YYEKEE (reference sequence). The CDR3 has 15 amino acids. Written as DNA, the CDR3 is TGTGCCAGCAGACCGTTAGGGGCCGGCACAGATACGCAGTATTTT. This translates into CASRPLGAGTDTQYF. The full variable domain, in which reference TRBV5-5 and TRBJ2-3 provide the parts outside the CDR3, is DAGVTQSPTHLIKTRGQQVTLRCSPISGHKSVSWYQQVLGQGPQFIFQYYEKEERGRGNFPDRFSARQFPNYSSELNVNALLLGDSALYLCASRPLGAGTDTQYFGPGTRLTVL.

This clonotype has more than one count but fewer than ten. The V and J genes are TRBV27 and TRBJ2-3; D not certain. Germline V gives CDR1 MNHEY, CDR2 SMNVEV (reference sequence). The CDR3 extends over 13 amino acids. The V end lost 6 bases, the J end lost 6 bases, and 13 bases lay between the germline ends. This chain's CDR3 is CASRISPADTQYF. DNA for the CDR3: TGTGCCAGCAGGATTTCCCCAGCCGATACGCAGTATTTT.

This clonotype was seen more than once but under ten times. This rearrangement joins TRBV6-1 to TRBJ2-3; TRBD2 aligns across 15 bases. Germline lookup yields CDR1 MNHNS and CDR2 SASEGT. The CDR3 is 17 residues long. After removal of 5 bases from V and 5 bases from J, the junction contained 8 bases not matched to a gene. Written as DNA, the CDR3 is TGTGCCAGCAGTACCCGGACTAGCGGGGGGGCGAAAGATACGCAGTATTTT. Protein sequence: CASSTRTSGGAKDTQYF.

The chain couples TRBV4-3 to TRBJ2-1; unclear D gene. The germline gives CDR1 LGHNA, CDR2 YSLEER. V was cut by 3 bases and J by 2 bases, with 11 bases left in between. CDR3 size: 15 residues. The CDR3 nucleotides read TGCGCCAGCAGCCAGCAGATGAGCCCCTACAATGAGCAGTTCTTC. Translated, it gives CASSQQMSPYNEQFF.

This clonotype was observed at least ten times. This chain links TRBV12-3 or TRBV12-4 with TRBJ1-1; TRBD1 might be the D (5 bases). The V gene lost 5 bases and the J gene lost 2 bases, with 12 bases spanning the gap. The length of the CDR3 is 14 residues. The CDR3 sequence is CASSPRDFNTEAFF. The CDR3 DNA reads TGTGCCAGCAGTCCCCGGGACTTTAACACTGAAGCTTTCTTT.

This clonotype was picked up a small number of times. The rearrangement links TRBV20-1 to TRBJ2-1; 12 nucleotides agree with TRBD2. Losses at the gene ends were 0 bases for V and 8 bases for J; bases not matched to a gene: 5. Germline V lookup: CDR1 DFQATT, CDR2 SNEGSKA (reference sequence). This CDR3 has 15 amino acids. CDR3 in DNA: TGCAGTGCTAGAGAGACTAGCGGGGGTTCCGATGAGCAGTTCTTC. Translated: CSARETSGGSDEQFF.

This clonotype came up a few times. V gene TRBV15 combines with J gene TRBJ1-6; D not resolved. Trimming stripped 1 base from V and 9 bases from J, with 4 bases between. There are 12 residues in the CDR3. The germline CDR1 and CDR2 sequences are LNHNV and YYDKDF (reference sequence). The CDR3 here is CATSRAGSPLHF. The DNA for the CDR3 is TGTGCCACCAGCAGAGCTGGTTCACCCCTCCACTTT.

V gene TRBV3-1 combines with J gene TRBJ1-4; D uncertain. This CDR3 has 14 amino acids. V gave up 6 bases and J gave up 6 bases, with 14 bases separating them. The germline V gene has CDR1 LGHDT and CDR2 YNNKEL (reference sequence). Here the CDR3 DNA reads TGTGCCAGCAGTCAATTCAGCCTGGATGAAAAACTGTTTTTT. It translates to CASSQFSLDEKLFF.

The chain has TRBV27 and TRBJ2-3; D perhaps matches TRBD2 (5 bases). The CDR3 length is 15 residues. Per the germline V gene, CDR1 is MNHEY and CDR2 is SMNVEV (reference sequence). The ends were cut back, 3 bases at V and 1 base at J, with 11 bases in the middle. This chain's CDR3 is CASSFVGEGTDTQYF. The CDR3 nucleotides are TGTGCCAGCAGTTTCGTGGGAGAGGGCACAGATACGCAGTATTTT.

The chain combines TRBV3-1 with TRBJ2-1, with D possibly matching TRBD2 (5 bases). CDR1 is LGHDT, CDR2 YNNKEL, per germline (reference sequence). The CDR3 runs to 16 residues. Trimming took off 0 bases at V and 0 bases at J, with 9 bases between the two ends. DNA for the CDR3: TGTGCCAGCAGCCAAGAGGGGAGACTCTCCTACAATGAGCAGTTCTTC. It yields the protein CASSQEGRLSYNEQFF.

The sample holds a few counts of this clonotype. V and J are TRBV5-1 and TRBJ2-3; D is possibly TRBD1 (6 bases). Germline CDR1 and CDR2: SGHRS and YFSETQ. This CDR3 spans 15 amino acids. The V end lost 2 bases, the J end lost 2 bases, and 12 bases lay between the germline ends. For the CDR3, the DNA is TGCGCCAGCAGCTTCCTGGGGGCCGACACAGATACGCAGTATTTT. As protein: CASSFLGADTDTQYF.

The V gene is TRBV5-1, the J gene TRBJ1-3; tentative D call: TRBD1 (6 bases). This CDR3 is 15 amino acids long. Germline CDR1 is SGHRS and CDR2 is YFSETQ. The V end was cut by 0 bases, the J end by 1 base, with 8 bases between. The CDR3 loop is CASSLGTGSGNTIYF. In DNA, the CDR3 is TGCGCCAGCAGCTTGGGAACAGGGTCTGGAAACACCATATATTTT.